The entry below describes one TCR beta chain. Its antigen is undetermined. Amplification used 60 Vbeta primers and 13 Jbeta primers. The method was immunoSEQ multiplex PCR; TCRdb's version includes in-frame clones alone and lacks a portion of them. The sample contains 150,000 to 200,000 clones, more than 60% of which appear only once. Germline V gene lookup returns CDR1 SNHLY and CDR2 FYNNEI. The V and J ends lost 7 bases and 4 bases respectively, with 10 bases between them. CDR3 length equals 12 residues. The data stem from a study of cytomegalovirus exposure and HLA in healthy donors. Study-level results: Certain indistinguishable V segments, among them TRBV6-2 and TRBV6-3, were excluded. It is likely that the observed cluster of highly shared sequence variants was a sequencing artifact. A list of about 180 TCR beta chains associated with cytomegalovirus was given.

The receptor was isolated from a man aged 18 to 35 in good health and CMV-seropositive. The genes are TRBV2 and TRBJ1-1; a possible D gene is TRBD1 (5 bases). The sequenced material came from PBMCs. The CDR3 DNA sequence: TGTGCCAGCACATGGGGCCGCACTGAAGCTTTCTTT. This sequence encodes CASTWGRTEAFF.